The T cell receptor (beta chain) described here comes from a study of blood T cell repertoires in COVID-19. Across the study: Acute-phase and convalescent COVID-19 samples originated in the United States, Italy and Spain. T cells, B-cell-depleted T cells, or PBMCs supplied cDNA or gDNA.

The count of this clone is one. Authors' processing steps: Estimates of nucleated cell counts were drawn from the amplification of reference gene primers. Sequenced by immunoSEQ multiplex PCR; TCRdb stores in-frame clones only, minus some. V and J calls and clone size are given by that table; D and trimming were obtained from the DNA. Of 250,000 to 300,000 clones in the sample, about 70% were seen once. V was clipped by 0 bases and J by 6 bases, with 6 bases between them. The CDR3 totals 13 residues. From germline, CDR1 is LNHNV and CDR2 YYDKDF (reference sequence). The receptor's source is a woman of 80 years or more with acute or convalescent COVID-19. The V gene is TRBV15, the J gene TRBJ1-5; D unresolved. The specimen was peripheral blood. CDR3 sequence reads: CATSREYLQPQHF. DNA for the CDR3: TGTGCCACCAGCAGAGAGTATCTTCAGCCCCAGCATTTT.